This entry is about one T cell receptor beta chain. What antigen it recognizes has not been identified. No base-level quality is on record; no much larger clone is a single base apart. Each collaborating institution followed its own protocols to collect whole blood in K2EDTA tubes. Collaborator samples were shipped for TCRbeta analysis as frozen whole blood, isolated PBMCs, or DNA extracted from either sample type. TCRbeta CDR3 regions were amplified from genomic DNA using the immunoSEQ Assay, a bias-controlled multiplex PCR. The authors' pipeline ran thus. Within the assay, amplification of reference gene primers was used to estimate how many nucleated cells each sample contained. To quantify the absolute abundance of each unique TCRbeta CDR3 rearrangement, sequence reads were collapsed and filtered. Productive Simpson clonality was computed per sample as the square root of Simpson's diversity index over productive rearrangements. The immuneACCESS repertoire file appears here via TCRdb, limited to in-frame rearrangements. These files lack a portion of the clones; in checked studies, under half of the deficit traces to unresolved V genes, and the cause of the others is not known. V and J calls and clone size are those listed in that table; D and trimming were worked out from the DNA. The table for this sample lists about 360,000 clones; around 82% of them were counted only once. The ten largest clones represent approximately 3% of the sample.

Counted from cysteine to phenylalanine, this CDR3 has 14 amino acids. Of the read, only the CDR3 DNA is kept; its 42 bases are in frame from base 1. The germline V gene yields SQVTM for CDR1 and ANQGSEA for CDR2. From V the trimming removes 5 bases and from J it removes 1 base, while the gene matches leave 6 bases of the junction unaccounted for. These data belong to a study of blood T cell repertoires in COVID-19 (dated by TCRdb to 2020 to 2021). Regarding the research as a whole: Samples from collaborators originated in the United States, Italy and Spain and spanned both the acute and convalescent phases of COVID-19. The sample metadata nearly always contained a de-identified subject ID, COVID-19 status, age in years and sex. Subjects who had been exposed to COVID-19, were actively infected with it, or had recovered from it provided the deeply sampled blood TCRbeta repertoires that made up the dataset. The material from the prospective study consisted of cDNA or gDNA derived from T cells, B-cell-depleted T cells, or PBMCs. The samples were drawn from the first 160 participants of the ongoing ImmuneRACE study and from 950 to 1,500 subjects provided by 6 global collaborators. A freely available public database, intended as a resource for researchers studying the immune response to SARS-CoV-2, is where the repertoires were released. Where HLA class I and class II types were available, the types were taken from metadata supplied by the sample provider, not from assay-based typing. The research as a whole found: How much clinical and demographic metadata was included differed by source and by participant, and the metadata was provided uncurated.

Sequenced material: peripheral blood. Recombination linked TRBV29-1 to TRBJ1-1; 8 bases in the junction line up with TRBD1. The clonotype originates from a young man with active or convalescent COVID-19. The CDR3 loop reads CSVLSGTGNTEAFF. The DNA reads as follows: TGCAGCGTTTTATCTGGGACAGGGAACACTGAAGCTTTCTTT.